This TCR beta chain derives from a study of T-cell memory formation after mild COVID-19. In the study overall: Each donor largely had its own TCR clusters. Study-level findings and limits: Clones shrinking from day 15 to 85 showed even CD4/CD8 mixes; later expanders tilted CD4+. The study found contracting CD4+ clones mainly in CM and EM and contracting CD8+ clones in EMRA. Second-wave clones that peaked on day 37 lacked confirmed SARS-CoV-2 specificity.

TCRdb processed the 5' RACE reads anew with MiXCR; each CDR3 protein has one entry. The sample yields over 30,000 distinct CDR3 sequences, 11% seen once. This clonotype was observed many times. Antigen unknown. CDR3 length equals 16 residues. The J segment lost 0 bases and the V segment lost 6 bases, leaving 9 bases of the junction unmatched. Germline CDR1 and CDR2: MNHEY and SMNVEV (reference sequence). The J gene is TRBJ2-5, the V gene TRBV27; 8 positions match TRBD1. Material for sequencing was PBMCs or a T cell subset sorted from them (not recorded which). The receptor's source is a man between 18 and 29 years old who had mild COVID-19 (a few samples of this study predate the infection). Cell type and time point are not known. The CDR3 protein is CASRPYWGQDQETQYF. In DNA, the CDR3 is TGTGCCAGCAGACCATATTGGGGACAGGACCAAGAGACCCAGTACTTC.